The clone carrying this TCR beta chain was counted a few times. No antigen is known for it. The beta constant-region primer was an equimolar mix of two oligonucleotides covering TRBC1 and TRBC2. Nested alpha and beta constant-region primers with the SP2 primer drove four PCR rounds on ligated cDNA. TCRdb re-called the UMI-ligation and nested PCR reads with MiXCR, one entry per CDR3 protein. The data show roughly 100,000 distinct CDR3 sequences, about 11% seen once. The sample originates from a study of naive and memory T cell subsets. Study-level points and caveats: A few larger clonotypes appeared in naive repertoires, especially CD8, possibly memory cells re-expressing CD45RA. Expression changes during T cell differentiation may affect RNA-based TCR counts.

Germline V gives CDR1 SGHRS, CDR2 YFSETQ. The CDR3 is made up of 14 amino acids. Trimming pared 1 base from V and 0 bases from J, leaving 7 bases between. CD8 T cells were positively selected from what remained after CD4 positive selection. Cells stained for CD3, CD4, CD8, CD45RA, CD27 and viability were sorted into four CD45RA/CD27 subsets. The receptor's source is a human donor in good health. The specimen was naive CD4+ T cells from blood. The chain uses TRBV5-1 and TRBJ2-5, with a tentative D call TRBD2 (5 bases). The CDR3 reads CASSLSGDQETQYF. The CDR3 nucleotides are TGCGCCAGCAGCTTGTCCGGGGACCAAGAGACCCAGTACTTC.